A single sample is the source of the 16 T cell receptor beta chains below, sequenced in a study. TCRdb re-called the 5' RACE reads through MiXCR, storing one row per CDR3 protein. The sample consists of about 43,000 distinct CDR3 sequences, 22% of them appearing once. Treg sorting used a CD4+CD25+CD127-/low gate. The sequencing sample was made of Tregs sorted from a lymph node. The origin of the receptors is a female donor with breast cancer.

This clonotype has at least ten counts. The rearrangement uses TRBV4-1 and TRBJ2-3; D call uncertain. CDR1 and CDR2 (germline): MGHRA, YSYEKL. The V end lost 1 base, the J end lost 7 bases, and 9 bases lay between the germline ends. The CDR3 length is 13 residues. CDR3 sequence (DNA): TGCGCCAGCAGCCAAGTTAATGAGAATACGCAGTATTTT. This codes for CASSQVNENTQYF.

The V call is TRBV27, the J call TRBJ2-7; maybe TRBD2 (6 bases). The CDR3 runs 14 residues. From germline, CDR1 is MNHEY and CDR2 SMNVEV (reference sequence). Trimming left V 7 bases short and J 1 base short, with 14 bases between. CDR3 in amino acids: CASKTAGRSYEQYF. As DNA, the CDR3 is TGTGCCAGCAAGACAGCGGGCCGATCCTACGAGCAGTACTTC.

Concerning this clonotype itself: A clone one base away is much larger, so this may be a read error. The CDR3 sequence: CASSGDFPSSNEQFF. Here the CDR3 DNA reads TGTGCCAGCAGCGGGGACTTCCCCTCGAGCAATGAGCAGTTCTTC. The rearrangement uses TRBV9 and TRBJ2-1, with D maybe TRBD2 (6 bases). CDR3 length: 15 amino acids. V lost 3 bases and J lost 6, with 16 bases in between. Germline V gene sequence: CDR1 SGDLS, CDR2 YYNGEE.

This clonotype was counted many times. CDR3 amino acids: CSARSSGGRYYEQYF. The CDR3 DNA is TGCAGTGCTAGGTCCTCTGGGGGCAGATACTACGAGCAGTACTTC. The chain joins TRBV20-1 to TRBJ2-7; tentative D call: TRBD1 (6 bases). Germline V gene sequence: CDR1 DFQATT, CDR2 SNEGSKA (reference sequence). Trimming stripped 3 bases from V and 3 bases from J, with 18 bases between. This CDR3 contains 15 residues.

This clonotype was picked up a small number of times. The chain joins TRBV7-3 to TRBJ2-1, with D perhaps TRBD1 or TRBD2 (5 bases each). V gave up 5 bases and J gave up 8 bases, with 22 bases separating them. This CDR3 spans 16 amino acids. Per germline, CDR1 SGHTA and CDR2 FQGTGA. The CDR3 coding sequence is TGTGCCAGCAGCCCTTATGGGGGTGATGCTTGGGATGAGCAGTTCTTC. It translates to CASSPYGGDAWDEQFF.

The V and J genes are TRBV12-3 or TRBV12-4 and TRBJ2-2; 8 bases align to TRBD2. V dropped 5 bases and J dropped 4; count of bases not matched to a gene: 6. CDR3 length: 15 residues. Written as DNA, the CDR3 is TGTGCCAGCAGTCTAAGCCTAGCGGGCACCGGGGAGCTGTTTTTT. It is translated as CASSLSLAGTGELFF.

This clonotype was seen only a few times. This chain's CDR3 is CASSSALSNTGELFF. Here the CDR3 DNA reads TGCGCCAGCAGCTCCGCCTTAAGTAACACCGGGGAGCTGTTTTTT. The V gene is TRBV5-1, the J gene TRBJ2-2; the D is unclear. The CDR3 contains 15 residues. Germline lookup yields CDR1 SGHRS and CDR2 YFSETQ. V was pared by 3 bases and J by 2 bases, with 11 bases between.

This clonotype was counted at least ten times. The rearrangement links TRBV15 to TRBJ2-7; D call uncertain. The CDR3 spans 12 residues. CDR1 and CDR2 from the germline V gene are LNHNV and YYDKDF (reference sequence). V dropped 1 base and J dropped 5 bases, with 6 bases sitting between them. The CDR3 spells CATSRVGDEQYF. The CDR3 bases are TGTGCCACCAGCAGAGTAGGTGACGAGCAGTACTTC.

This clonotype was counted between two and nine times. The CDR3 is CASRPAVLYNTQYF. DNA for the CDR3: TGTGCCAGCAGACCAGCGGTACTATATAATACGCAGTATTTT. J is TRBJ2-3 and V is TRBV6-1, with D possibly matching TRBD2 (5 bases). The length of the CDR3 is 14 residues. CDR1 MNHNS and CDR2 SASEGT come from the germline V gene. V lost 6 bases and J 7 bases, leaving 17 bases between the germline ends.

As concerns this clonotype: A junction end diverges from the germline sequence, so it may reflect a read error. The V gene is TRBV27, the J gene TRBJ2-2, with 7 bases that match TRBD2. This CDR3 is built from 17 residues. The germline V gene encodes CDR1 MNHEY and CDR2 SMNVEV (reference sequence). CDR3 loop: CARDQEASGDNTGELLF. CDR3 bases: TGTGCCAGAGATCAGGAGGCTAGCGGAGATAACACCGGGGAGCTGCTTTTT.

This clonotype has a count of ten or more. This chain links TRBV20-1 with TRBJ1-1; D remains unclear. Germline V gene data show CDR1 as DFQATT and CDR2 as SNEGSKA (reference sequence). Trimming stripped 2 bases from V and 1 base from J, with 5 bases between. The CDR3 has 12 amino acids. CDR3 DNA sequence: TGCAGTGCTAGAAAGGGGAACACTGAAGCTTTCTTT. Translation gives CSARKGNTEAFF.

This clonotype was counted only a few times. The rearrangement uses TRBV6-5 and TRBJ2-7, with a weak D call TRBD1 (6 bases). V was clipped by 4 bases and J by 3 bases, with 10 bases between them. Germline values: CDR1 MNHEY, CDR2 SVGAGI. CDR3 length: 13 residues. The DNA of the CDR3 is TGTGCCAGCAGTTCCACAGGGTTCTACGAGCAGTACTTC. Amino acids: CASSSTGFYEQYF.

This chain links TRBV29-1 with TRBJ1-2; D might be TRBD1 (5 bases). Germline values: CDR1 SQVTM, CDR2 ANQGSEA. CDR3 length equals 11 residues. Trimming shortened V by 8 bases and J by 3 bases, and 10 bases separated the two germline ends. CDR3 in amino acids: CSHSRDYGYTF. The CDR3 region has the DNA TGCAGCCATAGCAGGGACTATGGCTACACCTTC.

The genes are TRBV6-1 and TRBJ2-7; 15 bases match TRBD2. The CDR3 is 17 residues long. The ends lost 6 bases at V and 2 bases at J; junction bases unmatched: 8. Germline lookup yields CDR1 MNHNS and CDR2 SASEGT. In DNA, the CDR3 is TGTGCCAGCAGCCTCCGGACTAGCGGGGGGGGCACCTACGAGCAGTACTTC. It is translated as CASSLRTSGGGTYEQYF.

V and J are TRBV2 and TRBJ2-2; 14 nucleotides agree with TRBD2. The length of the CDR3 is 16 residues. The junction had 6 bases not matched to a gene; V was cut back by 4 bases and J by 8 bases. From germline, CDR1 is SNHLY and CDR2 FYNNEI. CDR3 bases: TGTGCCAGCAGTGTCGGGACTAGCGGGAGCTTGGGGGAGCTGTTTTTT. Its protein product is CASSVGTSGSLGELFF.

The table lists this clonotype with a few counts. The chain has TRBV12-3 or TRBV12-4 and TRBJ2-3, with a possible D match to TRBD2 (5 bases). The CDR3 spans 15 residues. The V and J ends lost 6 bases and 2 bases respectively, with 15 bases between them. CDR3 in amino acids: CASSRLRETTDTQYF. In nucleotides, the CDR3 is TGTGCCAGCAGCCGTTTAAGGGAGACCACAGATACGCAGTATTTT.